The TCR beta chain described here comes from a study of blood T cells in healthy people across ages. General observations from the study: TCR beta diversity tracked closely with naive T cell percentage. In the absence of known donor CMV status, changes in expanded clonotypes were possibly confounded.

The ends were cut back, 4 bases at V and 8 bases at J, with 16 bases in the middle. CDR1 SGHRS and CDR2 YFSETQ come from the germline V gene. The CDR3 covers 14 residues. Next came a second PCR, run for about 7 to 12 cycles, which used a sample-barcoded 5' primer along with a J-beta primer mix. Unique molecular identifiers of 12 random nucleotides labeled each cDNA. MiXCR, run by TCRdb on the 5' RACE reads, gives a single entry per CDR3 protein. In the table there are 1.5 million to 2 million distinct CDR3 sequences, about two fifths of which are singletons. As regards this clonotype: Its antigen is as yet unknown.

This sequence originates from a human donor in good health. The sample was blood. The chain couples TRBV5-1 to TRBJ2-1; D is unclear. Here the CDR3 reads CASSPPSVVDEQFF. The CDR3 nucleotides read TGCGCCAGCAGCCCCCCATCCGTGGTGGATGAGCAGTTCTTC. The full variable domain, its missing parts supplied by reference TRBV5-1 and TRBJ2-1, is KAGVTQTPRYLIKTRGQQVTLSCSPISGHRSVSWYQQTPGQGLQFLFEYFSETQRNKGNFPGRFSGRQFSNSRSEMNVSTLELGDSALYLCASSPPSVVDEQFFGPGTRLTVL.